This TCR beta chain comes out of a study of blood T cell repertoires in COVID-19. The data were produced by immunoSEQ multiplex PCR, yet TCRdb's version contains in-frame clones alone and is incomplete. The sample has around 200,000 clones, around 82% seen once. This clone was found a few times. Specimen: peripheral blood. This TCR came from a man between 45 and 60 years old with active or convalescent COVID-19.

This chain's CDR3 is CASTRGNTQYF. CDR3 sequence (DNA): TGTGCCAGCACCAGAGGGAATACGCAGTATTTT. This rearrangement joins TRBV11-1 to TRBJ2-3; D is possibly TRBD2 (5 bases). This CDR3 comprises 11 residues. Trimming shortened V by 7 bases and J by 7 bases, and 9 bases separated the two germline ends. Germline V gene sequence: CDR1 SGHAT, CDR2 FQDESV (reference sequence).